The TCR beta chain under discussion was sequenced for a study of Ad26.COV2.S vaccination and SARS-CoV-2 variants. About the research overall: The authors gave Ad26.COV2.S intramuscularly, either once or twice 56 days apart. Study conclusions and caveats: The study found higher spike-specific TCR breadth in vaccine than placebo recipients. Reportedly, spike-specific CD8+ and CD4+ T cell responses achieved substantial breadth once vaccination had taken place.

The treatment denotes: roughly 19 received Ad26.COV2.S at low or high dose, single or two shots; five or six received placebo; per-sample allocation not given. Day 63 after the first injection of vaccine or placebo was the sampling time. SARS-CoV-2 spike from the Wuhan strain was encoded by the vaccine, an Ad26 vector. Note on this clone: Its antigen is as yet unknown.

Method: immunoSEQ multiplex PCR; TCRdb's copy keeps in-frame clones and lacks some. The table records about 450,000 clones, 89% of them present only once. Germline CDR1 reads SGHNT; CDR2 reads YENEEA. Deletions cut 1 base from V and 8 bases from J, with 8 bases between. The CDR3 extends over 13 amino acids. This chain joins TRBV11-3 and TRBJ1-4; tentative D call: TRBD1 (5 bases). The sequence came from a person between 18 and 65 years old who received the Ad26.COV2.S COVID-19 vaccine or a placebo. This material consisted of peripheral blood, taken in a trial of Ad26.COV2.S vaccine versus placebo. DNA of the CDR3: TGTGCCAGCAGCTTAGGATGGGGGGAAAAACTGTTTTTT. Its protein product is CASSLGWGEKLFF. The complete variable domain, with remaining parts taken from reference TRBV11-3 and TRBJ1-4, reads EAGVVQSPRYKIIEKKQPVAFWCNPISGHNTLYWYLQNLGQGPELLIRYENEEAVDDSQLPKDRFSAERLKGVDSTLKIQPAELGDSAVYLCASSLGWGEKLFFGSGTQLSVL.